The clone carrying this TCR beta chain occurred once. In the original analysis: From reference gene primer amplification, estimates of nucleated cell counts were derived. Profiling relied on immunoSEQ multiplex PCR, and the TCRdb table lists in-frame clones only, not all of them. D and trimming were read from the DNA, whereas the V and J calls and clone size are those reported in that table. The top ten hold around 1.2% of the sample, which has about 200,000 clones, around 92% seen once. This sample was taken from a study of blood T cell repertoires in COVID-19. Study details: COVID-19 samples collected from the United States, Italy and Spain covered acute and convalescent phases. PBMCs, B-cell-depleted T cells, or T cells were the source of the cDNA or gDNA that made up the material.

V was cut by 6 bases and J by 1 base, with 9 bases left in between. Germline CDR1 and CDR2: MDHEN and SYDVKM. This CDR3 region has 13 residues. Sequencing input: peripheral blood. The chain is built from TRBV28 and TRBJ1-1; no reliable D call. The sequence was collected from a man aged 25 to 40 with acute or convalescent COVID-19. In nucleotides, the CDR3 is TGTGCCAGCAGCCTTACAGAGAACACTGAAGCTTTCTTT. This encodes CASSLTENTEAFF. The variable domain in full, completed from reference TRBV28 and TRBJ1-1, reads DVKVTQSSRYLVKRTGEKVFLECVQDMDHENMFWYRQDPGLGLRLIYFSYDVKMKEKGDIPEGYSVSREKKERFSLILESASTNQTSMYLCASSLTENTEAFFGQGTRLTVV.